The 19 T cell receptor beta chains in this list originate from one sample, sequenced in a study of T cell responses to AZD1222 COVID-19 vaccine. Generated by immunoSEQ multiplex PCR, the TCRdb table keeps only in-frame clones and is missing some. The sample lists 100,000 to 150,000 clones; roughly 91% were seen once. The material was peripheral blood, obtained on day 0 of MenACWY control vaccination. All receptors come from an adult in good health.

This clone was observed once. The chain combines TRBV5-5 with TRBJ2-7; D is undetermined. This CDR3 is built from 14 residues. Trimming removed 0 bases at V and 4 bases at J, with 11 bases between. Germline V gene sequence: CDR1 SGHKS, CDR2 YYEKEE (reference sequence). The DNA for the CDR3 is TGTGCCAGCAGCTTGGCCCTAAGGGTGTACGAGCAGTACTTC. Residues: CASSLALRVYEQYF.

The chain is built from TRBV19 and TRBJ1-1; no clear D gene. V lost 5 bases to trimming and J lost 2 bases, with 12 bases between them. The CDR3 contains 14 residues. From germline, CDR1 is LNHDA and CDR2 SQIVND (reference sequence). The CDR3 DNA reads as TGTGCCAGTAGTGTGACACTTTTTAACACTGAAGCTTTCTTT. Its translation: CASSVTLFNTEAFF. The complete variable domain, with remaining parts taken from reference TRBV19 and TRBJ1-1, reads DGGITQSPKYLFRKEGQNVTLSCEQNLNHDAMYWYRQDPGQGLRLIYYSQIVNDFQKGDIAEGYSVSREKKESFPLTVTSAQKNPTAFYLCASSVTLFNTEAFFGQGTRLTVV.

The rearrangement joins TRBV27 to TRBJ2-1; 7 nucleotides line up with TRBD1. Germline lookup yields CDR1 MNHEY and CDR2 SMNVEV (reference sequence). The CDR3 has 15 amino acids. V gave up 9 bases and J gave up 1 base; unmatched junction bases: 9. In nucleotides, the CDR3 is TGTGCCAGTACAATAGGGGGCGGGTCCTACAATGAGCAGTTCTTC. This gives the protein CASTIGGGSYNEQFF.

The chain is built from TRBV5-6 and TRBJ1-2; a weak D match, TRBD1 (5 bases). V was cut by 1 base and J by 8 bases, with 12 bases left in between. This CDR3 comprises 13 residues. Germline values: CDR1 SGHDT, CDR2 YYEEEE. Written as DNA, the CDR3 is TGTGCCAGCAGCTTGTATTTAGGGGAAGGCTACACCTTC. It codes for CASSLYLGEGYTF.

V is TRBV5-6 and J is TRBJ1-1, with D possibly being TRBD1 (5 bases). V was pared by 4 bases and J by 3 bases, with 10 bases between. CDR3 length: 13 residues. Germline V gene lookup returns CDR1 SGHDT and CDR2 YYEEEE. DNA for the CDR3: TGTGCCAGCAGCCGACCAGGGTACACTGAAGCTTTCTTT. This gives the protein CASSRPGYTEAFF.

This chain joins TRBV7-8 and TRBJ2-7, with D possibly being TRBD1 or TRBD2 (5 bases each). The germline CDR1 and CDR2 sequences are SGHVS and FQNEAQ. This CDR3 spans 16 amino acids. Trimming removed 5 bases from V and 2 bases from J, with 19 bases in between. CDR3 in amino acids: CASSPGADLGAYEQYV. CDR3 DNA: TGTGCCAGCAGCCCGGGCGCGGACTTAGGGGCCTACGAGCAGTACGTC.

The CDR3 here is CSAGRDTEAFF. The CDR3 nucleotides are TGCAGTGCTGGGAGGGACACTGAAGCTTTCTTT. The chain is built from TRBV20-1 and TRBJ1-1; no definite D call. CDR1 is DFQATT, CDR2 SNEGSKA, per germline (reference sequence). Trimming left V 5 bases short and J 3 bases short, with 7 bases between. CDR3 length: 11 residues.

This chain links TRBV6-5 with TRBJ2-5; 7 positions agree with TRBD1. The CDR3 runs to 13 residues. V trimming: 6 bases; J trimming: 2 bases; junction bases outside the gene matches: 3. The germline CDR1 and CDR2 sequences are MNHEY and SVGAGI. CDR3 nucleotide sequence: TGTGCCAGCAGAGGACAGGTTCAAGAGACCCAGTACTTC. It codes for CASRGQVQETQYF.

The chain links TRBV28 to TRBJ1-1; D gene unclear. V shed 5 bases and J shed 2 bases, with 9 bases lying between them. The CDR3 runs 13 residues. Germline V gene lookup returns CDR1 MDHEN and CDR2 SYDVKM. The CDR3 spells CASSTLGNTEAFF. The CDR3, as DNA: TGTGCCAGCAGTACATTAGGTAACACTGAAGCTTTCTTT.

The genes are TRBV30 and TRBJ1-5; no definite D call. V gave up 0 bases and J gave up 4 bases, with 10 bases separating them. The CDR3 has 14 residues. Per germline, CDR1 GTSNPN and CDR2 SVGIG (reference sequence). In nucleotides, the CDR3 is TGTGCCTGGAGTGTAGGTCAGGTGAATCAGCCCCAGCATTTT. Translated, it gives CAWSVGQVNQPQHF.

This sequence joins TRBV4-2 and TRBJ2-3; 9 nucleotides align to TRBD2. Germline V lookup: CDR1 LGHNA, CDR2 YNFKEQ. The CDR3 extends over 16 amino acids. V trimming: 3 bases; J trimming: 7 bases; junction bases outside the gene matches: 11. CDR3 DNA: TGTGCCAGCAGCCAGGATAGCGGGGGTGGATGGAATACGCAGTATTTT. This codes for CASSQDSGGGWNTQYF.

This chain connects TRBV2 to TRBJ2-5; 7 nucleotides align to TRBD1. Looked up from germline, CDR1 is SNHLY and CDR2 is FYNNEI. Trimming removed 3 bases from V and 3 bases from J; junction bases left unmatched: 10. The CDR3 spans 16 residues. CDR3: CASSDGTASIKETQYF. As DNA, the CDR3 is TGTGCCAGCAGTGATGGGACAGCCTCCATTAAAGAGACCCAGTACTTC.

The chain carries TRBV15 and TRBJ2-2, with a weak D call TRBD1 (6 bases). This CDR3 spans 14 amino acids. Germline V lookup: CDR1 LNHNV, CDR2 YYDKDF (reference sequence). Trimming took off 3 bases at V and 1 base at J, with 6 bases between the two ends. The CDR3 DNA reads as TGTGCCACCAGCAGGGACAGGAACACCGGGGAGCTGTTTTTT. Translation: CATSRDRNTGELFF.

J is TRBJ1-6 and V is TRBV5-5; the D is unclear. This CDR3 has 15 residues. Trimming shortened V by 5 bases and J by 7 bases, and 16 bases separated the two germline ends. Germline V gives CDR1 SGHKS, CDR2 YYEKEE (reference sequence). In DNA form, the CDR3 reads TGTGCCAGCAGTTACCCGGCGGACCTAAATTCACCCCTCCACTTT. This encodes CASSYPADLNSPLHF.

The chain employs TRBV7-2 and TRBJ2-2; 9 bases align to TRBD1. CDR3 size: 15 residues. The V gene's germline CDR1 is SGHTA and CDR2 FQGNSA. V shed 1 base, J shed 5 bases, and the junction held 2 bases outside the gene matches. CDR3 in DNA: TGTGCCAGCAGCTTAGGACAGGGGGGAACCGGGGAGCTGTTTTTT. It translates to CASSLGQGGTGELFF.

The CDR3 region is CASSPYGGAETQYF. Here the CDR3 DNA reads TGTGCCAGCTCACCATACGGGGGGGCTGAGACCCAGTACTTC. The V call is TRBV18, the J call TRBJ2-5; 8 bases line up with TRBD2. This CDR3 has 14 amino acids. CDR1 is KGHSH and CDR2 is LQKENI in the germline V gene. V lost 2 bases and J lost 5; bases outside the gene matches: 4.

The V and J genes are TRBV18 and TRBJ1-2, with 7 positions matching TRBD1. J was trimmed by 1 base and V by 2 bases; bases with no gene match: 4. Germline loops: CDR1 KGHSH, CDR2 LQKENI. This CDR3 region has 15 residues. The CDR3 DNA reads TGTGCCAGCTCACCAATCCAGGGGGTTAACTATGGCTACACCTTC. It codes for CASSPIQGVNYGYTF.

In its sample, this clone was seen a few times. V is TRBV5-5 and J is TRBJ2-5; 7 nucleotides agree with TRBD1. Germline loops: CDR1 SGHKS, CDR2 YYEKEE (reference sequence). J was trimmed by 2 bases and V by 4 bases; bases with no gene match: 11. The CDR3 totals 16 residues. CDR3 in amino acids: CASSEGQVWSQETQYF. The CDR3 DNA follows: TGTGCCAGCAGCGAAGGACAGGTCTGGAGTCAAGAGACCCAGTACTTC.

The V and J genes are TRBV2 and TRBJ2-2; no clear D. This CDR3 comprises 14 residues. The V gene's germline CDR1 is SNHLY and CDR2 FYNNEI. Trimming stripped 10 bases from V and 0 bases from J, with 12 bases between. In nucleotides, the CDR3 is TGTGCCACGAGTATGGGAACGAACACCGGGGAGCTGTTTTTT. Protein product: CATSMGTNTGELFF.